One and the same sample provided the 29 T cell receptor beta chains below, sequenced in a study of blood T cell repertoires in COVID-19. Data came from immunoSEQ multiplex PCR; TCRdb stores just in-frame clones and leaves some out. The sample lists around 120,000 clones, less than 75% occurring once. Sequencing was done on a sample of peripheral blood. The receptors come from a human donor with acute or convalescent COVID-19. The donor label of this sample is uncertain.

The chain has TRBV2 and TRBJ2-4, with D possibly being TRBD1 (5 bases). V lost 7 bases to trimming and J lost 5 bases, with 6 bases between them. This CDR3 is built from 11 residues. Germline assignment: CDR1 SNHLY and CDR2 FYNNEI. The CDR3 DNA reads as TGTGCCAGCAAAGGGGAAAACATTCAGTACTTC. This translates into CASKGENIQYF.

The V and J genes are TRBV30 and TRBJ1-3; a possible D gene is TRBD1 (5 bases). The V end was cut by 0 bases, the J end by 3 bases, with 12 bases between. The germline V gene encodes CDR1 GTSNPN and CDR2 SVGIG (reference sequence). The CDR3 is 15 residues long. CDR3 protein: CAWSVWGVGGNTIYF. The CDR3 coding sequence is TGTGCCTGGAGTGTATGGGGGGTTGGTGGAAACACCATATATTTT.

This rearrangement joins TRBV5-1 to TRBJ1-1; TRBD1 might be the D (5 bases). V lost 4 bases and J 1 base, leaving 11 bases between the germline ends. CDR1 is SGHRS, CDR2 YFSETQ, per germline. This CDR3 region has 14 residues. DNA of the CDR3: TGCGCCAGCAGCGCCCAAACAGGGAACACTGAAGCTTTCTTT. It codes for CASSAQTGNTEAFF.

CDR3 sequence: CASSPSPAQGASYEQYF. CDR3 nucleotides: TGCGCCAGCAGTCCCTCCCCTGCCCAGGGGGCGTCCTACGAGCAGTACTTC. The chain employs TRBV5-1 and TRBJ2-7; 8 nucleotides agree with TRBD1. Trimming took 5 bases from V and 1 from J; bases not matched to a gene: 14. The CDR3 has 17 amino acids. CDR1 SGHRS and CDR2 YFSETQ come from the germline V gene.

This clone showed up just once. The rearrangement links TRBV20-1 to TRBJ2-7; D might be TRBD1 (5 bases). V was trimmed by 3 bases and J by 3 bases, leaving 18 bases between them. This CDR3 is 15 amino acids long. Germline-derived CDR1 and CDR2 are DFQATT and SNEGSKA (reference sequence). In nucleotides, the CDR3 is TGCAGTGCTAGTGAGCCAGGGTCCTTTTACTACGAGCAGTACGTC. It encodes CSASEPGSFYYEQYV.

The rearrangement joins TRBV2 to TRBJ1-6; D not certain. The CDR3 sequence is 14 residues long. Per germline, CDR1 SNHLY and CDR2 FYNNEI. V gave up 1 base and J gave up 7 bases, with 8 bases separating them. CDR3 DNA sequence: TGTGCCAGCAGTGAAGGAAGGAGGAATTCACCCCTCCACTTT. This translates into CASSEGRRNSPLHF.

This rearrangement joins TRBV10-1 to TRBJ2-1, with TRBD2 identical over 7 bases. The ends lost 6 bases at V and 0 bases at J; junction bases unmatched: 8. Germline V gene sequence: CDR1 WNHNN, CDR2 SYGVQD (reference sequence). This CDR3 is built from 16 residues. The DNA of the CDR3 is TGCGCCAGCAGAAAGACTAGCACGAGCTCCTACAATGAGCAGTTCTTC. Protein: CASRKTSTSSYNEQFF.

The genes are TRBV28 and TRBJ2-2; a possible D gene is TRBD1 (6 bases). The CDR3 consists of 12 residues. The V gene's germline CDR1 is MDHEN and CDR2 SYDVKM. The V gene lost 11 bases and the J gene lost 5 bases, with 12 bases spanning the gap. The CDR3 bases are TGTGCCGCAGGGGTCACTACCGGGGAGCTGTTTTTT. It specifies CAAGVTTGELFF. The full variable domain, rest sourced from reference TRBV28 and TRBJ2-2, is DVKVTQSSRYLVKRTGEKVFLECVQDMDHENMFWYRQDPGLGLRLIYFSYDVKMKEKGDIPEGYSVSREKKERFSLILESASTNQTSMYLCAAGVTTGELFFGEGSRLTVL.

Worth noting for this clone: Germline is not matched at one junction end, which may reflect a read error. The chain carries TRBV5-1 and TRBJ1-6; tentatively, D is TRBD1 (6 bases). The CDR3 runs 16 residues. Germline CDR1 reads SGHRS; CDR2 reads YFSETQ. Here the CDR3 reads CASSLSRDTYNSLLHF. The CDR3 nucleotides are TGCGCCAGCAGCTTGAGCCGGGACACTTATAATTCACTCCTCCACTTT.

The V and J genes are TRBV4-1 and TRBJ1-1; 12 positions match TRBD1. This CDR3 is 17 amino acids long. CDR1 and CDR2 (germline): MGHRA, YSYEKL. V shed 1 base and J 4 bases; nucleotides not matched to a gene: 7. CDR3 coding DNA: TGCGCCAGCAGCCAAGGGGACAGGGGGCATTGGAGCACTGAAGCTTTCTTT. Residues: CASSQGDRGHWSTEAFF.

CDR3 region: CASSDAYEQYV. Here the CDR3 DNA reads TGTGCCAGCAGTGACGCCTACGAGCAGTACGTC. The chain links TRBV2 to TRBJ2-7; D not certain. Trimming stripped 3 bases from V and 2 bases from J, with 2 bases between. The CDR3 length is 11 residues. Germline CDR1 reads SNHLY; CDR2 reads FYNNEI.

This clone was recorded at least ten times. V is TRBV30 and J is TRBJ1-3; D is unresolved. The ends were cut back, 5 bases at V and 7 bases at J, with 15 bases in the middle. The V gene's germline CDR1 is GTSNPN and CDR2 SVGIG (reference sequence). There are 13 residues in the CDR3. CDR3 sequence: CAWSPASGNTIYF. CDR3 DNA: TGTGCCTGGTCTCCAGCCTCGGGGAACACCATATATTTT.

The chain combines TRBV14 with TRBJ2-1; D gene uncertain. Germline CDR1 reads SGHDN; CDR2 reads FVKESK. The CDR3 totals 14 residues. Trimming stripped 6 bases from V and 0 bases from J, with 9 bases between. The CDR3 DNA reads as TGTGCCAGCAGTCGCACAGTCTCCTACAATGAGCAGTTCTTC. Residues: CASSRTVSYNEQFF.

This sequence joins TRBV29-1 and TRBJ1-4; D might be TRBD1 (5 bases). The length of the CDR3 is 13 residues. V lost 4 bases, J lost 1 base, and 7 bases lay in between. Germline V gives CDR1 SQVTM, CDR2 ANQGSEA. The CDR3 region has the DNA TGCAGCGTTGCAGGGCTAACTAATGAAAAACTGTTTTTT. As protein: CSVAGLTNEKLFF.

There are many counts of this clone. The V gene is TRBV4-2, the J gene TRBJ1-2, with D possibly TRBD1 on 6 matching bases. The V end lost 2 bases, the J end lost 2 bases, and 12 bases lay between the germline ends. CDR1 and CDR2 from the germline V gene are LGHNA and YNFKEQ. The CDR3 is made up of 15 amino acids. The DNA for the CDR3 is TGTGCCAGCAGCCAAACCGGGACATCGAACTATGGCTACACCTTC. Translating gives CASSQTGTSNYGYTF.

The chain is built from TRBV18 and TRBJ1-6; D gene uncertain. Trimming shortened V by 6 bases and J by 6 bases, and 18 bases separated the two germline ends. In germline, CDR1 is KGHSH, CDR2 LQKENI. This CDR3 is 16 amino acids long. This CDR3 is CASSAIPSSRNSPLHF. The CDR3, as DNA: TGTGCCAGCTCCGCTATACCGAGTTCACGTAATTCACCCCTCCACTTT.

The chain recombines TRBV14 with TRBJ2-6; D remains unclear. V was trimmed by 5 bases and J by 0 bases, leaving 8 bases between them. This CDR3 comprises 15 residues. Germline CDR1 and CDR2: SGHDN and FVKESK. As DNA, the CDR3 is TGTGCCAGCAGCTCCTATTCCTCTGGGGCCAACGTCCTGACTTTC. Amino acids: CASSSYSSGANVLTF.

The chain uses TRBV5-6 and TRBJ1-3; TRBD1 is a possible D gene (6 bases). Germline CDR1 SGHDT, CDR2 YYEEEE. The V end was cut by 2 bases, the J end by 2 bases, with 11 bases between. The CDR3 is made up of 15 amino acids. CDR3 region: CASSFFSGAGNTIYF. Here the CDR3 DNA reads TGTGCCAGCAGCTTTTTCTCAGGGGCTGGAAACACCATATATTTT.

The V call is TRBV5-1, the J call TRBJ2-1; 9 bases are shared with TRBD2. This CDR3 has 15 amino acids. V shed 1 base, J shed 5 bases, and the junction held 4 bases outside the gene matches. Germline V gives CDR1 SGHRS, CDR2 YFSETQ. CDR3 in amino acids: CASSLLLAGDNEQFF. The CDR3 nucleotides are TGCGCCAGCAGCTTGCTGTTAGCGGGGGACAATGAGCAGTTCTTC.

The chain links TRBV5-1 to TRBJ2-1; TRBD1 matches 9 bases. With V trimmed by 7 bases and J by 7 bases, 6 bases remained unmatched. From germline, CDR1 is SGHRS and CDR2 YFSETQ. The CDR3 length is 13 residues. CDR3 in DNA: TGCGCCAGCGGAACCGGGACAGGGAATGAGCAGTTCTTC. It yields the protein CASGTGTGNEQFF.

The chain employs TRBV7-9 and TRBJ1-1; D gene uncertain. The V gene lost 1 base and the J gene lost 6 bases, with 6 bases spanning the gap. Germline V CDR1 and CDR2: SEHNR, FQNEAQ (reference sequence). The length of the CDR3 is 12 residues. For the CDR3, the DNA is TGTGCCAGCAGCTTAGGAGGGTCTGAAGCTTTCTTT. Encoded protein: CASSLGGSEAFF. The full variable domain, in which reference TRBV7-9 and TRBJ1-1 provide the parts outside the CDR3, is DTGVSQNPRHKITKRGQNVTFRCDPISEHNRLYWYRQTLGQGPEFLTYFQNEAQLEKSRLLSDRFSAERPKGSFSTLEIQRTEQGDSAMYLCASSLGGSEAFFGQGTRLTVV.

The chain carries TRBV18 and TRBJ2-1; the D gene is possibly TRBD2 (6 bases). The CDR3 consists of 15 residues. CDR1 is KGHSH and CDR2 is LQKENI in the germline V gene. The V and J ends lost 0 bases and 4 bases respectively, with 10 bases between them. The CDR3 DNA follows: TGTGCCAGCTCACCACCTAGCGGCTTTTACAATGAGCAGTTCTTC. Encoded protein: CASSPPSGFYNEQFF.

CDR3 sequence (DNA): TGCAGTGCGGACAGGGGGACTGAAGCTTTCTTT. Translation gives CSADRGTEAFF. The rearrangement uses TRBV20-1 and TRBJ1-1; the match to TRBD1 covers 10 bases. Germline CDR1 and CDR2: DFQATT and SNEGSKA (reference sequence). CDR3 size: 11 residues. J gave up 5 bases and V 6 bases, and 0 bases lay outside the gene matches.

The chain has TRBV27 and TRBJ2-2, with D perhaps TRBD1 (5 bases). V shed 3 bases and J shed 4 bases, with 15 bases lying between them. The CDR3 runs to 16 residues. The germline gives CDR1 MNHEY, CDR2 SMNVEV (reference sequence). The CDR3 nucleotides are TGTGCCAGCAGTTTTGTCAGGCCAGACAGCACCGGGGAGCTGTTTTTT. Amino acids: CASSFVRPDSTGELFF.

This clone has a handful of counts. The V call is TRBV11-3, the J call TRBJ2-5, with D perhaps TRBD1 (6 bases). The CDR3 has 18 amino acids. Trimming removed 5 bases from V and 0 bases from J, with 22 bases in between. From germline, CDR1 is SGHNT and CDR2 YENEEA. CDR3 sequence reads: CASSQGGRGRFDQETQYF. The CDR3 nucleotides read TGTGCCAGCAGCCAAGGGGGTCGGGGCCGGTTCGACCAAGAGACCCAGTACTTC.

The chain carries TRBV2 and TRBJ2-6; 7 nucleotides align to TRBD1. V gave up 8 bases and J gave up 10 bases; unmatched junction bases: 11. CDR3 length: 14 residues. Germline values: CDR1 SNHLY, CDR2 FYNNEI. In DNA form, the CDR3 reads TGTGCCAGCCTCGGACAGGCCCAGGGGAACGTCCTGACTTTC. Its translation: CASLGQAQGNVLTF.

The V gene is TRBV9, the J gene TRBJ2-7; 11 bases fit TRBD2. Germline V gives CDR1 SGDLS, CDR2 YYNGEE. V was pared by 0 bases and J by 6 bases, with 17 bases of the junction left unmatched. The CDR3 runs to 19 residues. The CDR3 DNA reads TGTGCCAGCAGCGTAGGTCCTAGCGGGGGGTCCCCGTCTCCTGTCGAGCAGTACGTC. This codes for CASSVGPSGGSPSPVEQYV.

This clone was detected only a few times. The chain is built from TRBV9 and TRBJ2-3; D might be TRBD1 (6 bases). This CDR3 contains 15 residues. Germline assignment: CDR1 SGDLS and CDR2 YYNGEE. The V end lost 4 bases, the J end lost 1 base, and 13 bases lay between the germline ends. The CDR3: CASSFRGFGTDTQYF. In nucleotides, the CDR3 is TGTGCCAGCAGCTTTAGGGGGTTCGGCACAGATACGCAGTATTTT.

V and J are TRBV6-5 and TRBJ2-1; TRBD2 matches 7 bases. Germline loops: CDR1 MNHEY, CDR2 SVGAGI. The junction had 6 bases not matched to a gene; V was cut back by 9 bases and J by 4 bases. The CDR3 covers 13 residues. CDR3 residues: CASRGGLYNEQFF. In nucleotides, the CDR3 is TGTGCCAGTAGGGGAGGGCTTTACAATGAGCAGTTCTTC.